These 11 T cell receptor beta chains share one sample of origin, sequenced in a study of regulatory T cells in long-lasting Graves disease. Arm-PCR of CDR3 regions and iRepertoire HTBI primers were used to build TCR beta libraries. TCRdb independently ran MiXCR on the multiplex PCR reads; one entry per CDR3 protein. The sample contains about 540,000 distinct CDR3 sequences, around an eighth of which appear only once. Time point in this sample: newly diagnosed GD, antithyroid drugs for less than 3 months. PBMC RNA was the source of the TCR library. These records were also assigned to another study, of T cells in Graves' hyperthyroidism and ophthalmopathy.

Sequences were derived from peripheral blood mononuclear cells (PBMCs), sampled at new diagnosis, from a patient treated with antithyroid drugs. The receptors stem from a man aged 25-45 years with Graves disease.

This clonotype has a count of ten or more. This chain joins TRBV27 and TRBJ2-7, with 9 nucleotides matching TRBD1. With V trimmed by 8 bases and J by 2 bases, 7 bases remained unmatched. CDR1 is MNHEY and CDR2 is SMNVEV in the germline V gene (reference sequence). The CDR3 has 14 residues. The CDR3 spells CASSDRGPTYEQYF. CDR3 bases: TGTGCCAGCTCGGACAGGGGCCCTACCTACGAGCAGTACTTC.

As concerns this clonotype: Since a much larger clone is just one base distant, this may be a read error. The V and J genes are TRBV27 and TRBJ2-3; D is undetermined. CDR1 MNHEY and CDR2 SMNVEV come from the germline V gene (reference sequence). CDR3 length: 13 amino acids. V dropped 5 bases and J dropped 3 bases, with 9 bases sitting between them. In DNA, the CDR3 is TGTGCCAGCAGTGGATGTTGGACAGATACGCAGTATTTT. Encoded protein: CASSGCWTDTQYF.

This clonotype was found many times. The chain links TRBV5-1 to TRBJ1-1; weak D call: TRBD1 (5 bases). This CDR3 is built from 11 residues. The V end lost 8 bases, the J end lost 5 bases, and 10 bases lay between the germline ends. Germline V gene sequence: CDR1 SGHRS, CDR2 YFSETQ. The CDR3 nucleotides read TGCGCCAGTCAGGGCGAGACTGAAGCTTTCTTT. Protein product: CASQGETEAFF.

This clonotype was seen repeatedly, ten times or more. The rearrangement links TRBV29-1 to TRBJ2-3; 11 positions agree with TRBD2. Unmatched junction bases numbered 7, after V lost 6 bases and J lost 2 bases. This CDR3 contains 15 residues. Germline CDR1 SQVTM, CDR2 ANQGSEA. This CDR3 is CSVDGTSGDTDTQYF. In DNA form, the CDR3 reads TGCAGCGTCGACGGGACTAGCGGAGACACAGATACGCAGTATTTT.

This clonotype was detected ten times or more. The chain recombines TRBV9 with TRBJ1-1, with D perhaps matching TRBD1 (5 bases). The length of the CDR3 is 14 residues. The germline CDR1 and CDR2 sequences are SGDLS and YYNGEE. V gave up 1 base and J gave up 5 bases, with 12 bases separating them. The CDR3 reads CASSVSQGTTEAFF. The CDR3 bases are TGTGCCAGCAGCGTATCCCAGGGAACAACTGAAGCTTTCTTT.

This clonotype was seen at least ten times. The chain carries TRBV7-8 and TRBJ2-1, with 7 bases lining up with TRBD1. Trimming removed 3 bases from V and 4 bases from J; junction bases left unmatched: 6. Germline lookup yields CDR1 SGHVS and CDR2 FQNEAQ. The CDR3 has 15 amino acids. The CDR3 sequence: CASSFAGTAYNEQFF. CDR3 coding DNA: TGTGCCAGCAGCTTCGCCGGGACAGCATACAATGAGCAGTTCTTC.

This clonotype was detected only a few times. The genes are TRBV4-1 and TRBJ1-1; D is uncertain. There are 13 residues in the CDR3. With 1 base removed from V and 11 bases from J, the gap between germline ends came to 14 bases. Germline loops: CDR1 MGHRA, CDR2 YSYEKL. The CDR3 DNA follows: TGCGCCAGCAGCCAAGGAATGGGTCGAGCGGCTTTCTTT. Protein product: CASSQGMGRAAFF.

This clonotype was found many times. The gene calls are TRBV11-2 and TRBJ2-3; TRBD2 matches at 7 bases. The end of the DNA aligns better with TRBJ2-7, so the J call may be wrong. This CDR3 has 14 residues. Germline V gene sequence: CDR1 SGHAT, CDR2 FQNNGV. In nucleotides, the CDR3 is TGTGCCAGCAGGAGACTAGCTGAGTACTACGAGCAGTACTTC. It yields the protein CASRRLAEYYEQYF.

This clonotype showed up many times. The chain has TRBV11-2 and TRBJ2-3; D unresolved. CDR1 and CDR2 from the germline V gene are SGHAT and FQNNGV. The CDR3 totals 15 residues. V was trimmed by 5 bases and J by 4 bases, leaving 16 bases between them. CDR3 coding DNA: TGTGCCAGCAGCCGGGCTGGCCGGAGCGCAGATACGCAGTATTTT. Translation gives CASSRAGRSADTQYF.

This clonotype was seen repeatedly, ten times or more. The V call is TRBV20-1, the J call TRBJ2-7; D ambiguous. CDR1 DFQATT and CDR2 SNEGSKA come from the germline V gene (reference sequence). CDR3 length: 13 amino acids. Trimming shortened V by 0 bases and J by 5 bases, and 11 bases separated the two germline ends. The CDR3 loop is CSARDLGYHEQYF. CDR3 DNA sequence: TGCAGTGCTAGAGATCTAGGGTACCACGAGCAGTACTTC.

The rearrangement links TRBV10-3 to TRBJ2-3; D is unresolved. Germline values: CDR1 ENHRY, CDR2 SYGVKD. V dropped 2 bases and J dropped 2 bases, with 11 bases sitting between them. This CDR3 is 15 amino acids long. The chain's CDR3 is CAISEPTTDTDTQYF. CDR3 coding DNA: TGTGCCATCAGTGAGCCGACAACCGACACAGATACGCAGTATTTT.